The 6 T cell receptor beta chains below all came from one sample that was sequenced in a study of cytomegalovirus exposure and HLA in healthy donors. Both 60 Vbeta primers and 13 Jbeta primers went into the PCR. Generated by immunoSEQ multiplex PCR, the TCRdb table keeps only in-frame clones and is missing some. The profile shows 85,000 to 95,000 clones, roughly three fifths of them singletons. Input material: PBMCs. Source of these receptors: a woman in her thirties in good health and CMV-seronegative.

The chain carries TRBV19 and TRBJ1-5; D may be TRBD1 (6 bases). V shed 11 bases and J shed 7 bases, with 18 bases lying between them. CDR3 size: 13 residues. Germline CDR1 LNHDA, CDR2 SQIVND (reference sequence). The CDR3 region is CAPRRRGRQPQHF. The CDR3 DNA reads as TGTGCCCCCCGCCGCAGGGGTCGGCAGCCCCAGCATTTT. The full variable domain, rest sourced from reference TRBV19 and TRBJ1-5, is DGGITQSPKYLFRKEGQNVTLSCEQNLNHDAMYWYRQDPGQGLRLIYYSQIVNDFQKGDIAEGYSVSREKKESFPLTVTSAQKNPTAFYLCAPRRRGRQPQHFGDGTRLSIL.

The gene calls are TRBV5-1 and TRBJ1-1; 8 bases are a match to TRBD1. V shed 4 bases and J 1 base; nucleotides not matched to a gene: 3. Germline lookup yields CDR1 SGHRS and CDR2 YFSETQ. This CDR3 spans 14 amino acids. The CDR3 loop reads CASSQGQANTEAFF. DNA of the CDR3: TGCGCCAGCAGCCAGGGACAGGCGAACACTGAAGCTTTCTTT.

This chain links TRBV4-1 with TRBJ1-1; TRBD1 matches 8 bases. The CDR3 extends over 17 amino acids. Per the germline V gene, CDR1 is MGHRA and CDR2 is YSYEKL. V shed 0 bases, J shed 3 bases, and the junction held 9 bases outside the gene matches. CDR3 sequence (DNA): TGCGCCAGCAGCCAAGATCATGGCCCAGGGGGCTACACTGAAGCTTTCTTT. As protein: CASSQDHGPGGYTEAFF.

The CDR3 is CASSSMEGTVYGYTF. CDR3 in DNA: TGTGCCAGCAGCTCCATGGAGGGGACTGTTTATGGCTACACCTTC. The chain recombines TRBV7-8 with TRBJ1-2, with D possibly TRBD1 on 5 matching bases. There are 15 residues in the CDR3. The V end was cut by 4 bases, the J end by 5 bases, with 17 bases between. Per the germline V gene, CDR1 is SGHVS and CDR2 is FQNEAQ.

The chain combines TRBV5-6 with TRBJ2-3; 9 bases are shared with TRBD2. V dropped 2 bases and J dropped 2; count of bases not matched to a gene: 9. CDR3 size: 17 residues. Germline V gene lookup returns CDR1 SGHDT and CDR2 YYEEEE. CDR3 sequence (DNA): TGTGCCAGCAGCTTCATCGGGGCGGGAGGGAACACAGATACGCAGTATTTT. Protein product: CASSFIGAGGNTDTQYF.

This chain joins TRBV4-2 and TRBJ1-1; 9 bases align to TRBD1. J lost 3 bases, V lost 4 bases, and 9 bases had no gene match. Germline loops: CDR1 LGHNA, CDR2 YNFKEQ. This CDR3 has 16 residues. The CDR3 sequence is CASSPIIGTGYTEAFF. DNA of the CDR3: TGTGCCAGCAGCCCTATCATAGGGACAGGGTACACTGAAGCTTTCTTT.